One and the same sample provided the 7 T cell receptor beta chains below, sequenced in a study of TIL therapy for anti-PD-1-resistant metastatic lung cancer (dated by TCRdb to the early 2020s). Read against the paper, the sample's time point label means: pre-treatment sample, taken before nivolumab and TIL therapy. TCR beta CDR3 regions were amplified from genomic DNA by bias-controlled multiplex PCR with the immunoSEQ v3 hsTCRB kit. The clones in this table, taken by TCRdb from immuneACCESS, are in-frame only. Not every clone is retained; where verified, under half of the shortfall comes from an unresolved V gene, and the cause of the rest is unknown. The sample table records around 33,000 clones; about 80% of these occur just once. Clones ranked in the top ten supply about 3% of the sample. Here the sequenced sample was blood, taken at baseline. These receptor sequences come from a woman aged 25-85 years with non-small cell lung cancer.

The genes are TRBV11-2 and TRBJ1-5, with TRBD1 as a possible D gene (5 bases). This CDR3 spans 13 amino acids. Trimming shortened V by 5 bases and J by 9 bases, and 14 bases separated the two germline ends. The germline V gene encodes CDR1 SGHAT and CDR2 FQNNGV. Here the CDR3 reads CASSPLGGPPQHF. The CDR3 nucleotides are TGTGCCAGCAGCCCTTTGGGGGGACCGCCCCAGCATTTT.

This sequence joins TRBV12-5 and TRBJ2-6; D may be TRBD1 (5 bases). V dropped 5 bases and J dropped 5 bases, with 22 bases sitting between them. CDR1 and CDR2 from the germline V gene are LGHNT and FRNRAP. The CDR3 is made up of 18 amino acids. DNA of the CDR3: TGTGCTAGTGGTACCAACTCTGCAGGACAAAGTCGGGCCAACGTCCTGACTTTC. Residues: CASGTNSAGQSRANVLTF.

This chain uses TRBV19 with TRBJ2-2; TRBD1 matches at 8 bases. Germline V gene sequence: CDR1 LNHDA, CDR2 SQIVND (reference sequence). This CDR3 has 17 amino acids. V lost 4 bases, J lost 3 bases, and 10 bases stayed unmatched. In DNA form, the CDR3 reads TGTGCCAGTAGTAGGTCGGCAGGGGGCTCGTACACCGGGGAGCTGTTTTTT. Residues: CASSRSAGGSYTGELFF.

This sequence joins TRBV5-1 and TRBJ2-1; D perhaps matches TRBD1 (6 bases). This CDR3 contains 13 residues. The V gene lost 4 bases and the J gene lost 9 bases, with 14 bases spanning the gap. Germline lookup yields CDR1 SGHRS and CDR2 YFSETQ. CDR3 sequence: CASSVQGNGEQFF. The CDR3 region has the DNA TGCGCCAGCAGCGTTCAGGGGAACGGTGAGCAGTTCTTC.

This rearrangement joins TRBV6-6 to TRBJ2-7; 8 bases are shared with TRBD2. V lost 6 bases to trimming and J lost 2 bases; unmatched junction nucleotides: 3. The CDR3 spans 13 residues. Germline CDR1 reads MNHNY; CDR2 reads SVGAGI (reference sequence). The DNA for the CDR3 is TGTGCCAGCAGAAGCGGGAGTCCCTACGAGCAGTACTTC. It encodes CASRSGSPYEQYF.

V gene TRBV19 combines with J gene TRBJ1-1; D uncertain. The germline V and J ends were trimmed by 8 bases and 8 bases, with 15 bases remaining between them. Germline CDR1 reads LNHDA; CDR2 reads SQIVND (reference sequence). This CDR3 is built from 12 residues. The CDR3: CASSRAALEAFF. The CDR3 DNA is TGTGCCAGTTCCCGGGCAGCACTAGAAGCTTTCTTT.

V gene TRBV28 combines with J gene TRBJ1-2; D not certain. Germline lookup yields CDR1 MDHEN and CDR2 SYDVKM. Deletions cut 7 bases from V and 4 bases from J, with 19 bases between. This CDR3 is 15 amino acids long. The CDR3 sequence: CASTNWPESTYGYTF. CDR3 in DNA: TGTGCCAGCACAAATTGGCCAGAGTCGACCTATGGCTACACCTTC.